Listed below are T cell receptor beta chains from one sample, sequenced in a study of PD-1 blockade in classical Hodgkin lymphoma. Libraries were prepared by immunoSEQ multiplex PCR; TCRdb keeps only in-frame clonotypes and omits some of them. The sample shows some 110,000 clones, approximately 89% of them seen only once. Material: peripheral blood mononuclear cells (PBMCs), obtained before the fourth cycle of nivolumab. All receptors derive from a human donor with classical Hodgkin lymphoma. The CDR3 runs from the conserved cysteine through the conserved F or W. The D gene is left open where the match is weak. Where a row states a size, it is once, few, many or the class of an expanded clone; other rows omit it.

v_call: TRBV7-2; j_call: TRBJ2-5; clone_size: NA; d_call: TRBD2; cdr3_length: 16; cdr3_nt: TGTGCCAGCAGCCACCGGGGTAGCGGGACTGGAGAGACCCAGTACTTC; cdr3_aa: CASSHRGSGTGETQYF
v_call: TRBV7-9; j_call: TRBJ2-1; clone_size: NA; d_call: TRBD2; cdr3_length: 16; cdr3_nt: TGTGCCAGCAGCTTAGGTCTCCAGCGGGATTACAATGAGCAGTTCTTC; cdr3_aa: CASSLGLQRDYNEQFF
v_call: TRBV6-4; j_call: TRBJ1-5; clone_size: NA; d_call: TRBD1; cdr3_length: 12; cdr3_nt: TGTGCCAGCAGTCGAGGGGGCCAGCCCCAGCATTTT; cdr3_aa: CASSRGGQPQHF
v_call: TRBV6-5; j_call: TRBJ2-7; clone_size: NA; d_call: NA; cdr3_length: 12; cdr3_nt: TGTGCCAGCAGGGCACAGGATTACGAGCAGTACTTC; cdr3_aa: CASRAQDYEQYF
v_call: TRBV5-1; j_call: TRBJ2-7; clone_size: NA; d_call: TRBD2; cdr3_length: 18; cdr3_nt: TGCGCCAGCAGCTTGACCGGGACTATCGCTACGAGCTCCTACGAGCAGTACTTC; cdr3_aa: CASSLTGTIATSSYEQYF
v_call: TRBV28; j_call: TRBJ1-2; clone_size: NA; d_call: TRBD1; cdr3_length: 13; cdr3_nt: TGTGCCAGCAGTTTCCGGGACAGGGTTGGCTACACCTTC; cdr3_aa: CASSFRDRVGYTF
v_call: TRBV4-2; j_call: TRBJ2-7; clone_size: NA; d_call: TRBD2; cdr3_length: 16; cdr3_nt: TGTGCCAGCAGCCCAGGGACTAGCGGACCAAGATACGAGCAGTACTTC; cdr3_aa: CASSPGTSGPRYEQYF
v_call: TRBV28; j_call: TRBJ2-6; clone_size: NA; d_call: NA; cdr3_length: 15; cdr3_nt: TGTGCCAGCAGCTCCCCGGGTGCTGGGGCCAACGTCCTGACTTTC; cdr3_aa: CASSSPGAGANVLTF
v_call: TRBV7-6; j_call: TRBJ2-3; clone_size: NA; d_call: NA; cdr3_length: 16; cdr3_nt: TGTGCCAGCAGCTTAGCCTCAAGTTCGGGAAGAGATACGCAGTATTTT; cdr3_aa: CASSLASSSGRDTQYF
v_call: TRBV29-1; j_call: TRBJ1-1; clone_size: NA; d_call: TRBD1; cdr3_length: 13; cdr3_nt: TGCAGCGTGGGCGACAGGGGACACACTGAAGCTTTCTTT; cdr3_aa: CSVGDRGHTEAFF
v_call: TRBV19; j_call: TRBJ2-7; clone_size: NA; d_call: NA; cdr3_length: 13; cdr3_nt: TGTGCCAGTAGTATTGGGTACGGCTACGAGCAGTACTTC; cdr3_aa: CASSIGYGYEQYF
v_call: TRBV6-5; j_call: TRBJ1-2; clone_size: once; d_call: TRBD1; cdr3_length: 13; cdr3_nt: TGTGCCAGCAGCCCAAGACAGGGACGCGGCTACACCTTC; cdr3_aa: CASSPRQGRGYTF
v_call: TRBV2; j_call: TRBJ1-2; clone_size: NA; d_call: NA; cdr3_length: 14; cdr3_nt: TGTGCCAGCAGTCAAAAGCGGTCAAACTATGGCTACACCTTC; cdr3_aa: CASSQKRSNYGYTF
v_call: TRBV11-2; j_call: TRBJ1-2; clone_size: NA; d_call: NA; cdr3_length: 15; cdr3_nt: TGTGCCAGCAGCTTAGCTGGGGACCCAAACTATGGCTACACCTTC; cdr3_aa: CASSLAGDPNYGYTF
v_call: TRBV6-5; j_call: TRBJ2-1; clone_size: NA; d_call: NA; cdr3_length: 12; cdr3_nt: TGTGCCAGCAGTTACTCGGGCGGTGAGCAGTTCTTC; cdr3_aa: CASSYSGGEQFF
v_call: TRBV11-3; j_call: TRBJ2-7; clone_size: NA; d_call: TRBD2; cdr3_length: 15; cdr3_nt: TGTGCCAGCAGCTCAAACCCGGGACTAGCGGGAGAGCAGTACTTC; cdr3_aa: CASSSNPGLAGEQYF
v_call: TRBV2; j_call: TRBJ2-7; clone_size: NA; d_call: TRBD1; cdr3_length: 16; cdr3_nt: TGTGCCAGCAGTGGGGACAGGGTGGTTCTCGTCTCCGAGCAGTACTTC; cdr3_aa: CASSGDRVVLVSEQYF
v_call: TRBV2; j_call: TRBJ2-7; clone_size: NA; d_call: TRBD2; cdr3_length: 15; cdr3_nt: TGTGCCAGCAGTTACATAGGGGCGGGAGACTACGAGCAGTACTTC; cdr3_aa: CASSYIGAGDYEQYF
v_call: TRBV5-1; j_call: TRBJ2-5; clone_size: NA; d_call: TRBD2; cdr3_length: 14; cdr3_nt: TGCGCCAGCAGCTTAGGACTAGCGGGAGAGACCCAGTACTTC; cdr3_aa: CASSLGLAGETQYF
v_call: TRBV4-1; j_call: TRBJ1-1; clone_size: NA; d_call: NA; cdr3_length: 12; cdr3_nt: TGCGCCAGCAGCCGAGACGGGCAAAAAGCTTTCTTT; cdr3_aa: CASSRDGQKAFF
v_call: TRBV7-9; j_call: TRBJ1-1; clone_size: NA; d_call: NA; cdr3_length: 15; cdr3_nt: TGTGCCAGCAGCTTAGCGGAGGGTGCGGGCACTGAAGCTTTCTTT; cdr3_aa: CASSLAEGAGTEAFF
v_call: TRBV7-8; j_call: TRBJ1-1; clone_size: once; d_call: NA; cdr3_length: 14; cdr3_nt: TGTGCCAGCAGCTTAGCAGGGATTAAGACTGAAGCTTTCTTT; cdr3_aa: CASSLAGIKTEAFF
v_call: TRBV27; j_call: TRBJ1-5; clone_size: NA; d_call: NA; cdr3_length: 15; cdr3_nt: TGTGCCAGCAGTGCGGCAGGGCACAGCAATCAGCCCCAGCATTTT; cdr3_aa: CASSAAGHSNQPQHF
v_call: TRBV30; j_call: TRBJ2-7; clone_size: NA; d_call: TRBD1; cdr3_length: 13; cdr3_nt: TGTGCCTGGGTGGGACAGCTCTCCTACGAGCAGTACTTC; cdr3_aa: CAWVGQLSYEQYF
v_call: TRBV5-6; j_call: TRBJ1-5; clone_size: NA; d_call: NA; cdr3_length: 13; cdr3_nt: TGTGCCAGCAGCTTCCAGAGTAATCAGCCCCAGCATTTT; cdr3_aa: CASSFQSNQPQHF
v_call: TRBV7-9; j_call: TRBJ2-2; clone_size: NA; d_call: NA; cdr3_length: 15; cdr3_nt: TGTGCCAGCAGCTTAGTGTACAGGGACACCGGGGAGCTGTTTTTT; cdr3_aa: CASSLVYRDTGELFF
v_call: TRBV19; j_call: TRBJ2-5; clone_size: NA; d_call: NA; cdr3_length: 14; cdr3_nt: TGTGCCAGTAGTATAGGTGAAGGACTAGAGACCCAGTACTTC; cdr3_aa: CASSIGEGLETQYF
v_call: TRBV6-5; j_call: TRBJ2-3; clone_size: NA; d_call: NA; cdr3_length: 13; cdr3_nt: TGTGCCAGCAGTTACGACAGCACAGATACGCAGTATTTT; cdr3_aa: CASSYDSTDTQYF
v_call: TRBV5-6; j_call: TRBJ2-1; clone_size: NA; d_call: TRBD2; cdr3_length: 15; cdr3_nt: TGTGCCAGCAGAACGGGACTAGCGGGAGCATTGGAGCAGTTCTTC; cdr3_aa: CASRTGLAGALEQFF
v_call: TRBV5-4; j_call: TRBJ1-1; clone_size: NA; d_call: NA; cdr3_length: 16; cdr3_nt: TGTGCCAGCAGCCAAGTACCGGGAGACACATTCACTGAAGCTTTCTTT; cdr3_aa: CASSQVPGDTFTEAFF
v_call: TRBV30; j_call: TRBJ1-3; clone_size: NA; d_call: NA; cdr3_length: 11; cdr3_nt: TGTGCCTGGGACGTCGTAAACACCATATATTTT; cdr3_aa: CAWDVVNTIYF
v_call: TRBV2; j_call: TRBJ1-1; clone_size: NA; d_call: NA; cdr3_length: 12; cdr3_nt: TGTGCCAGCGGCAGAGAGAACACTGAAGCTTTCTTT; cdr3_aa: CASGRENTEAFF
v_call: TRBV2; j_call: TRBJ1-1; clone_size: NA; d_call: NA; cdr3_length: 15; cdr3_nt: TGTGCCAGCAGTCACAAAGCACGGGGGAACACTGAAGCTTTCTTT; cdr3_aa: CASSHKARGNTEAFF
v_call: TRBV14; j_call: TRBJ2-5; clone_size: NA; d_call: TRBD2; cdr3_length: 16; cdr3_nt: TGTGCCAGCAGCGCCCTACTAGCGGGAGGGGTAGAGACCCAGTACTTC; cdr3_aa: CASSALLAGGVETQYF
v_call: TRBV19; j_call: TRBJ1-2; clone_size: NA; d_call: NA; cdr3_length: 13; cdr3_nt: TGTGCCAGTAGTATTGACAGCAACTATGGCTACACCTTC; cdr3_aa: CASSIDSNYGYTF
v_call: TRBV21-1; j_call: TRBJ1-1; clone_size: NA; d_call: NA; cdr3_length: 13; cdr3_nt: TGTGCCAGCAGCAAAGGAGAGGGGGCTGAAGCTTTCTTT; cdr3_aa: CASSKGEGAEAFF
v_call: TRBV14; j_call: TRBJ2-3; clone_size: NA; d_call: NA; cdr3_length: 15; cdr3_nt: TGTGCCAGCAGCCGAGGGCCAGGGTTCGCAGATACGCAGTATTTT; cdr3_aa: CASSRGPGFADTQYF
v_call: TRBV4-1; j_call: TRBJ2-1; clone_size: NA; d_call: TRBD2; cdr3_length: 16; cdr3_nt: TGCGCCAGCAGCCGGGGGGGAAGTACCTCCTACAATGAGCAGTTCTTC; cdr3_aa: CASSRGGSTSYNEQFF